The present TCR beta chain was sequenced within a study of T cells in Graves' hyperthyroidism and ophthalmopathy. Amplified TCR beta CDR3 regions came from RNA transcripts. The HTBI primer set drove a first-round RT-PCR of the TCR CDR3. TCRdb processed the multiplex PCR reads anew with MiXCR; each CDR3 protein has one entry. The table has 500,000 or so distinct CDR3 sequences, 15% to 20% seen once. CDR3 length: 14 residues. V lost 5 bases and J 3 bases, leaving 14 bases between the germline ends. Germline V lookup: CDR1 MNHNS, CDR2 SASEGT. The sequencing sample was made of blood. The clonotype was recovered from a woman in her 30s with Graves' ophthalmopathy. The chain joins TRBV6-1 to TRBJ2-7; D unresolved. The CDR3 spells CASSPDGQLYEQYF. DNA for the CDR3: TGTGCCAGCAGTCCAGACGGTCAGCTCTACGAGCAGTACTTC.